This T cell receptor beta chain was recorded in a study of response to subunit inactivated influenza vaccine. MiXCR was run by TCRdb on the RT-PCR reads, yielding one entry per CDR3 protein. The sample contains 610,000 or so distinct CDR3 sequences, 14% of which appear only once. The V gene's germline CDR1 is LNHDA and CDR2 SQIVND (reference sequence). The germline V and J ends were trimmed by 4 bases and 2 bases, with 15 bases remaining between them. The CDR3 covers 17 residues. A note on this clonotype: Its antigen is not identified.

Whole-study findings and limits: Authors proposed each seasonal influenza vaccination draws in few new T cells.

The input for sequencing was PBMCs from blood, taken 11 to 12 days after vaccination. The TCR originated in a man in his fifties or sixties who received an inactivated influenza vaccine. J is TRBJ2-6 and V is TRBV19; D is possibly TRBD1 (6 bases). CDR3 region: CASSTSHRVTGANVLTF. CDR3 bases: TGTGCCAGTAGTACCTCTCACAGGGTAACTGGGGCCAACGTCCTGACTTTC.